This TCR beta chain was sequenced in a study of shared clonotypes between healthy human individuals. Produced via immunoSEQ multiplex PCR; TCRdb's table is partial and in-frame only. The sample has 2 million or so clones, 85% to 95% seen once. The V and J ends lost 3 bases and 11 bases, in that order; junction bases with no gene match: 9. Germline V lookup: CDR1 MGHRA, CDR2 YSYEKL. This CDR3 contains 13 residues. This TCR came from a man aged 18 to 30 in good health. V and J are TRBV4-1 and TRBJ1-1, with 7 bases lining up with TRBD1. The specimen was naive CD4+ T cells sorted from blood. Subset noted: CD45RA+ positively selected. The chain's CDR3 is CASSQEQGFVAFF. The CDR3, as DNA: TGCGCCAGCAGCCAGGAACAGGGGTTTGTCGCTTTCTTT.